The 14 T cell receptor beta chains given below trace back to one sample, sequenced in a study of blood T cell repertoires in COVID-19. Sequencing used immunoSEQ multiplex PCR; TCRdb keeps in-frame clones, though not all of them. The sample lists about 75,000 clones, roughly 90% occurring once. Sequencing was performed on peripheral blood. These receptors originate from a human donor in a cohort sampled during active COVID-19.

V and J are TRBV4-3 and TRBJ1-1, with D uncertain. CDR3 length: 14 amino acids. Germline-derived CDR1 and CDR2 are LGHNA and YSLEER. Trimming left V 0 bases short and J 5 bases short, with 10 bases between. CDR3 nucleotide sequence: TGCGCCAGCAGCCAAGATAGGGCGGGGACTGAAGCTTTCTTT. Protein product: CASSQDRAGTEAFF.

This rearrangement joins TRBV5-8 to TRBJ2-7; D perhaps matches TRBD2 (5 bases). CDR1 and CDR2 (germline): SGHTS, YDEGEE. The CDR3 sequence is 13 residues long. V lost 3 bases, J lost 0 bases, and 7 bases lay in between. In DNA, the CDR3 is TGTGCCAGCAGCTGGACTCTCTCCTACGAGCAGTACTTC. Translation: CASSWTLSYEQYF.

J is TRBJ2-2 and V is TRBV19, with TRBD2 identical over 8 bases. Germline V gives CDR1 LNHDA, CDR2 SQIVND (reference sequence). V shed 3 bases, J shed 7 bases, and the junction held 7 bases outside the gene matches. The CDR3 contains 15 residues. The CDR3 nucleotides read TGTGCCAGTAGTATCCGGGAGGGCCGGGTCGGGGAGCTGTTTTTT. This sequence encodes CASSIREGRVGELFF. The full variable domain, in which reference TRBV19 and TRBJ2-2 provide the parts outside the CDR3, is DGGITQSPKYLFRKEGQNVTLSCEQNLNHDAMYWYRQDPGQGLRLIYYSQIVNDFQKGDIAEGYSVSREKKESFPLTVTSAQKNPTAFYLCASSIREGRVGELFFGEGSRLTVL.

The chain combines TRBV2 with TRBJ2-3; 10 bases fit TRBD2. Germline V gene sequence: CDR1 SNHLY, CDR2 FYNNEI. CDR3 length equals 15 residues. V lost 5 bases, J lost 3 bases, and 5 bases stayed unmatched. The CDR3 DNA reads as TGTGCCAGCAGTTTGTTAGCGGGAGGTACAGATACGCAGTATTTT. Amino acid sequence: CASSLLAGGTDTQYF.

V is TRBV6-2 or TRBV6-3 and J is TRBJ1-1, with D unresolved. The CDR3 spans 15 residues. V shed 0 bases and J shed 7 bases, with 15 bases lying between them. In germline, CDR1 is MNHEY, CDR2 SVGEGT. In nucleotides, the CDR3 is TGTGCCAGCAGTTACTCGAAAGGCAGGCTGCATGAAGCTTTCTTT. Protein sequence: CASSYSKGRLHEAFF.

The chain is built from TRBV7-2 and TRBJ1-2; TRBD1 might be the D (5 bases). Trimming left V 1 base short and J 8 bases short, with 11 bases between. Germline V gene sequence: CDR1 SGHTA, CDR2 FQGNSA. The CDR3 runs to 13 residues. The CDR3 loop reads CASSLGTGWGYTF. Here the CDR3 DNA reads TGTGCCAGCAGCTTAGGCACAGGCTGGGGCTACACCTTC. Looking up the rest from reference TRBV7-2 and TRBJ1-2 gives the full variable domain: GAGVSQSPSNKVTEKGKDVELRCDPISGHTALYWYRQSLGQGLEFLIYFQGNSAPDKSGLPSDRFSAERTGGSVSTLTIQRTQQEDSAVYLCASSLGTGWGYTFGSGTRLTVV.

V and J are TRBV27 and TRBJ2-3, with 8 positions matching TRBD2. CDR3 length: 14 amino acids. After removal of 6 bases from V and 1 base from J, the junction contained 3 bases not matched to a gene. CDR1 and CDR2 from the germline V gene are MNHEY and SMNVEV (reference sequence). CDR3 sequence: CASRYGRGTDTQYF. The DNA of the CDR3 is TGTGCCAGCAGGTACGGGAGGGGCACAGATACGCAGTATTTT.

The V and J genes are TRBV5-1 and TRBJ2-6; 8 nucleotides align to TRBD1. Germline loops: CDR1 SGHRS, CDR2 YFSETQ. The CDR3 extends over 19 amino acids. V lost 4 bases, J lost 1 base, and 13 bases stayed unmatched. In DNA form, the CDR3 reads TGCGCCAGCAGCCCCTTACAGGGGGAGGCCCTTTCTGGGGCCAACGTCCTGACTTTC. This sequence encodes CASSPLQGEALSGANVLTF.

J is TRBJ2-1 and V is TRBV19, with 7 bases lining up with TRBD2. The CDR3 sequence is 15 residues long. Per the germline V gene, CDR1 is LNHDA and CDR2 is SQIVND (reference sequence). The junction had 10 bases not matched to a gene; V was cut back by 4 bases and J by 7 bases. Written as DNA, the CDR3 is TGTGCCAGTAGTAGTCCGGGGGGAGGCAGGAATGAGCAGTTCTTC. Protein: CASSSPGGGRNEQFF.

This clone was recorded once. The chain employs TRBV7-2 and TRBJ2-1, with 11 bases lining up with TRBD2. The CDR3 length is 15 residues. Per germline, CDR1 SGHTA and CDR2 FQGNSA. The ends lost 8 bases at V and 10 bases at J; junction bases unmatched: 13. CDR3 region: CASGSNSGRAREQFF. CDR3 bases: TGTGCCAGCGGCTCCAATAGCGGGAGGGCCAGGGAGCAGTTCTTC.

The rearrangement uses TRBV28 and TRBJ2-7; 10 nucleotides match TRBD2. V lost 7 bases to trimming and J lost 3 bases; unmatched junction nucleotides: 6. CDR1 is MDHEN, CDR2 SYDVKM, per germline. CDR3 length: 14 amino acids. The CDR3 coding sequence is TGTGCCAGCAAGGGACTAGCGACCCACTACGAGCAGTACTTC. Its protein is CASKGLATHYEQYF.

The CDR3 loop is CAISSGLPAYEQYF. The CDR3 DNA follows: TGTGCCATCAGTAGTGGACTACCCGCCTACGAGCAGTACTTC. This chain uses TRBV10-3 with TRBJ2-7; maybe TRBD2 (6 bases). CDR3 length: 14 amino acids. The V end was cut by 5 bases, the J end by 2 bases, with 13 bases between. The V gene's germline CDR1 is ENHRY and CDR2 SYGVKD.

The V and J genes are TRBV7-9 and TRBJ1-4, with 7 bases matching TRBD1. The V segment lost 6 bases and the J segment 8 bases; nucleotides outside the gene matches: 9. The CDR3 totals 14 residues. Germline V gives CDR1 SEHNR, CDR2 FQNEAQ (reference sequence). DNA for the CDR3: TGTGCCAGCAGGTGGACTGACAGGGACGAAAAACTGTTTTTT. Its translation: CASRWTDRDEKLFF.

The gene calls are TRBV5-8 and TRBJ2-5, with 10 bases fitting TRBD2. CDR3 size: 18 residues. The germline gives CDR1 SGHTS, CDR2 YDEGEE. Unmatched junction bases numbered 14, after V lost 2 bases and J lost 4 bases. The CDR3 here is CASSLMRASGRSGETQYF. The CDR3 coding sequence is TGTGCCAGCAGCTTAATGAGGGCTAGCGGGAGATCCGGAGAGACCCAGTACTTC.